One sample yielded the 2 T cell receptor beta chains listed below, sequenced in a study of T cell changes during pregnancy in multiple sclerosis. Sequenced by immunoSEQ multiplex PCR; TCRdb stores in-frame clones only, minus some. The table includes 40,000 to 55,000 clones, 85% to 90% detected once. The sample in question was peripheral blood, obtained in the first trimester of pregnancy. Every receptor here comes from a female donor in good health, enrolled as a control in a pregnancy study.

As DNA, the CDR3 is TGTGCCAGCAGCCCGGGACAGGGAAAAGAGACCCAGTACTTC. It codes for CASSPGQGKETQYF. The chain combines TRBV7-3 with TRBJ2-5; TRBD1 matches at 9 bases. Germline CDR1 and CDR2: SGHTA and FQGTGA. The V and J ends lost 5 bases and 3 bases, in that order; junction bases with no gene match: 4. This CDR3 has 14 residues.

This clone was recorded once. V usage is TRBV2 and J usage is TRBJ2-2; 9 bases map to TRBD2. This CDR3 spans 14 amino acids. CDR1 SNHLY and CDR2 FYNNEI come from the germline V gene. The ends lost 6 bases at V and 6 bases at J; junction bases unmatched: 5. In nucleotides, the CDR3 is TGTGCCAGCAGACCGGGACTAGCTGCCGGGGAGCTGTTTTTT. Its translation is CASRPGLAAGELFF.